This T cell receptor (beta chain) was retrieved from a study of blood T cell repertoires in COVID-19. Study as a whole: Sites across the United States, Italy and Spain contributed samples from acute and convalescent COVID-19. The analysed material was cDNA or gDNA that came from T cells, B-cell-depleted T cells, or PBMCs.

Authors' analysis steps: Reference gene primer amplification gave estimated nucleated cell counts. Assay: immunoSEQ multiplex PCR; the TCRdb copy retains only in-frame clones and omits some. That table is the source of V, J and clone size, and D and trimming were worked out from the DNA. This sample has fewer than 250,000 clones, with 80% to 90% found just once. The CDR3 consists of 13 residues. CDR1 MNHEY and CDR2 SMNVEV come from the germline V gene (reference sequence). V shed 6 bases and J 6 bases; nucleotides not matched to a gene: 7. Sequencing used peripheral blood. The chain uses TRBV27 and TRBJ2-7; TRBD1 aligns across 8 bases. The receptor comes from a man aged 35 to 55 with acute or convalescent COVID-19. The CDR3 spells CASSPTGTGEQYF. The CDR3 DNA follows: TGTGCCAGCAGCCCGACAGGGACAGGCGAGCAGTACTTC.